The 30 T cell receptor beta chains below all came from one sample that was sequenced in a study of blood T cell repertoires in COVID-19. The data were produced by immunoSEQ multiplex PCR, yet TCRdb's version contains in-frame clones alone and is incomplete. The sample holds some 99,000 clones, around 90% seen once. What was sequenced was peripheral blood. All receptors come from a human donor with COVID-19, enrolled during active disease. The donor label of this sample is uncertain.

This clone has only a few counts. The rearrangement links TRBV10-3 to TRBJ1-2, with 9 bases identical to TRBD1. This CDR3 is built from 13 residues. Germline trimming cut 7 bases from V and 6 bases from J; bases unmatched to any gene: 6. Germline CDR1 is ENHRY and CDR2 is SYGVKD. CDR3 in DNA: TGTGCCATCACAGGGGACAGGGTGGATGGCTACACCTTC. It codes for CAITGDRVDGYTF.

This clone has just one count. The chain employs TRBV10-2 and TRBJ1-1, with 7 bases fitting TRBD1. Trimming at V came to 2 bases and at J to 0 bases, leaving 3 bases not matched to a gene. Germline loops: CDR1 WSHSY, CDR2 SAAADI. The CDR3 is made up of 15 amino acids. The CDR3 loop reads CASSEADRVNTEAFF. CDR3 bases: TGCGCCAGCAGTGAGGCCGACAGGGTGAACACTGAAGCTTTCTTT.

In its sample, this clone was seen a few times. The V call is TRBV19, the J call TRBJ2-7; D is uncertain. V lost 4 bases and J lost 1, with 8 bases in between. The CDR3 is 13 amino acids. Looked up from germline, CDR1 is LNHDA and CDR2 is SQIVND (reference sequence). The CDR3 DNA reads TGTGCCAGTAGTAGCGGCTTATCCTACGAGCAGTACTTC. Residues: CASSSGLSYEQYF.

Only a few counts were recorded for this clone. The chain is built from TRBV16 and TRBJ1-2, with unresolved D. CDR1 and CDR2 from the germline V gene are KGHSY and FQNENV. This CDR3 spans 14 amino acids. The V end was cut by 2 bases, the J end by 1 base, with 8 bases between. The CDR3 loop reads CASSQGRDNYGYTF. The DNA of the CDR3 is TGTGCCAGCAGCCAAGGGAGGGATAACTATGGCTACACCTTC.

About this clone: The junction shows a germline mismatch at one end, possibly a read error. The chain uses TRBV6-5 and TRBJ1-5, with TRBD1 identical over 10 bases. Per germline, CDR1 MNHEY and CDR2 SVGAGI. The CDR3 extends over 14 amino acids. CDR3 nucleotides: TGTGCCAGCAGACTGACAGGGGGCAACCAGCCCCAGCATTTT. Translation gives CASRLTGGNQPQHF.

The V gene is TRBV2, the J gene TRBJ2-2; possible D gene TRBD2, 6 bases. Germline CDR1 reads SNHLY; CDR2 reads FYNNEI. The germline V and J ends were trimmed by 6 bases and 4 bases, with 12 bases remaining between them. The CDR3 has 14 amino acids. This CDR3 is CASRPGTGTGELFF. The CDR3 DNA sequence: TGTGCCAGCAGACCTGGGACTGGCACCGGGGAGCTGTTTTTT.

The V call is TRBV10-2, the J call TRBJ2-3; 11 positions match TRBD2. CDR1 and CDR2 (germline): WSHSY, SAAADI. The trim removed 8 bases at V and 2 bases at J, leaving 9 bases unmatched. The CDR3 has 16 amino acids. CDR3 coding DNA: TGCGCCAGCCGATTCCTAGCGGGGGGTGTCACAGATACGCAGTATTTT. This translates into CASRFLAGGVTDTQYF.

The chain links TRBV29-1 to TRBJ1-3; D gene unclear. The V and J ends lost 7 bases and 3 bases respectively, with 19 bases between them. This CDR3 is built from 15 residues. The germline CDR1 and CDR2 sequences are SQVTM and ANQGSEA. In DNA, the CDR3 is TGCAGCGCGACCCCGGGAGGAGGCCTTGGAAACACCATATATTTT. This encodes CSATPGGGLGNTIYF.

The gene calls are TRBV19 and TRBJ1-1; TRBD1 matches 8 bases. Trimming at V came to 6 bases and at J to 4 bases, leaving 10 bases not matched to a gene. Per the germline V gene, CDR1 is LNHDA and CDR2 is SQIVND (reference sequence). CDR3 size: 15 residues. CDR3 sequence (DNA): TGTGCCAGTAGCCCGACAGGGGAATGGGGCACTGAAGCTTTCTTT. Residues: CASSPTGEWGTEAFF.

The rearrangement links TRBV7-3 to TRBJ1-1; 10 bases are a match to TRBD1. The CDR3 length is 14 residues. Germline V gene lookup returns CDR1 SGHTA and CDR2 FQGTGA. J lost 4 bases, V lost 5 bases, and 4 bases had no gene match. CDR3 residues: CASSRTGGGTEAFF. CDR3 coding DNA: TGTGCCAGCAGCAGGACAGGGGGTGGCACTGAAGCTTTCTTT.

This rearrangement joins TRBV11-2 to TRBJ1-3; 9 nucleotides align to TRBD1. Germline V gene sequence: CDR1 SGHAT, CDR2 FQNNGV. This CDR3 spans 15 amino acids. V lost 5 bases to trimming and J lost 4 bases; unmatched junction nucleotides: 6. CDR3 nucleotides: TGTGCCAGCAGCCACTGGGACAGGGAGGGAAACACCATATATTTT. It specifies CASSHWDREGNTIYF.

The V gene is TRBV7-2, the J gene TRBJ1-2; 7 positions agree with TRBD1. Germline CDR1 is SGHTA and CDR2 is FQGNSA. V was clipped by 3 bases and J by 4 bases; unmatched bases: 5. CDR3 length: 14 amino acids. As DNA, the CDR3 is TGTGCCAGCAGCTTGTCCAGGGGGTTCTATGGCTACACCTTC. Protein sequence: CASSLSRGFYGYTF.

The V gene is TRBV7-9, the J gene TRBJ2-1, with D possibly matching TRBD2 (6 bases). The CDR3 is made up of 15 amino acids. The ends were cut back, 3 bases at V and 3 bases at J, with 12 bases in the middle. Germline values: CDR1 SEHNR, CDR2 FQNEAQ (reference sequence). The CDR3 loop is CASSLNGGGYNEQFF. The CDR3 coding sequence is TGTGCCAGCAGCTTGAACGGGGGAGGCTACAATGAGCAGTTCTTC. The variable domain in full, completed from reference TRBV7-9 and TRBJ2-1, reads DTGVSQNPRHKITKRGQNVTFRCDPISEHNRLYWYRQTLGQGPEFLTYFQNEAQLEKSRLLSDRFSAERPKGSFSTLEIQRTEQGDSAMYLCASSLNGGGYNEQFFGPGTRLTVL.

V is TRBV12-5 and J is TRBJ2-1, with D tentatively TRBD2 (6 bases). Trimming took 2 bases from V and 9 from J, leaving 26 bases between them. The CDR3 length is 18 residues. Germline loops: CDR1 LGHNT, CDR2 FRNRAP. The CDR3 region has the DNA TGTGCTAGTGGTTTGACCCCGGACGGGCGGGGAGTGCAGGGTGAGCAGTTCTTC. Translation gives CASGLTPDGRGVQGEQFF.

This clone was picked up one time. J is TRBJ2-5 and V is TRBV6-4; TRBD2 matches 8 bases. This CDR3 spans 15 amino acids. V lost 3 bases and J lost 1; bases outside the gene matches: 4. Germline CDR1 reads MRHNA; CDR2 reads SNTAGT. The CDR3 bases are TGTGCCAGCAGTGAGTCTAGCGGGTCCCAAGAGACCCAGTACTTC. Its translation: CASSESSGSQETQYF.

The chain links TRBV11-3 to TRBJ2-1, with 8 bases aligning to TRBD2. The CDR3 length is 17 residues. J lost 5 bases, V lost 2 bases, and 11 bases had no gene match. Germline lookup yields CDR1 SGHNT and CDR2 YENEEA. The CDR3 protein is CASSLFLPGGPHNEQFF. The CDR3, as DNA: TGTGCCAGCAGCTTATTCCTTCCGGGGGGGCCCCACAATGAGCAGTTCTTC.

By its share, this clone is medium-sized. This chain links TRBV7-2 with TRBJ2-3, with 10 nucleotides matching TRBD2. V lost 2 bases and J lost 1; bases outside the gene matches: 0. Germline V gene sequence: CDR1 SGHTA, CDR2 FQGNSA. The CDR3 has 15 residues. CDR3: CASSLLAGGTDTQYF. As DNA, the CDR3 is TGTGCCAGCAGCTTACTAGCGGGGGGCACAGATACGCAGTATTTT.

V is TRBV30 and J is TRBJ1-4, with D possibly TRBD1 on 5 matching bases. Between the trimmed V and J ends, which lost 0 bases and 7 bases, there was a span of 12 bases. The V gene's germline CDR1 is GTSNPN and CDR2 SVGIG (reference sequence). The CDR3 totals 14 residues. The CDR3 nucleotides are TGTGCCTGGAGTGTAAGGCAGGGTAGTGAAAAACTGTTTTTT. Translated, it gives CAWSVRQGSEKLFF.

J is TRBJ2-3 and V is TRBV6-5; a weak D match, TRBD1 (6 bases). The ends were cut back, 4 bases at V and 2 bases at J, with 16 bases in the middle. CDR3 length: 16 residues. Germline V gene lookup returns CDR1 MNHEY and CDR2 SVGAGI. CDR3 sequence: CASSSADRTTTDTQYF. The CDR3 coding sequence is TGTGCCAGCAGTTCCGCCGACAGGACAACCACAGATACGCAGTATTTT.

This clone has only one observation. V is TRBV5-1 and J is TRBJ2-3, with TRBD2 identical over 9 bases. The junction had 3 bases not matched to a gene; V was cut back by 0 bases and J by 1 base. CDR1 is SGHRS, CDR2 YFSETQ, per germline. The CDR3 runs 16 residues. The DNA for the CDR3 is TGCGCCAGCAGCTTGGGTGCTAGCGGGGGCACAGATACGCAGTATTTT. This gives the protein CASSLGASGGTDTQYF.

This clone was recorded once. This chain links TRBV19 with TRBJ1-2; 7 bases map to TRBD1. Germline V gives CDR1 LNHDA, CDR2 SQIVND (reference sequence). This CDR3 has 13 amino acids. V was clipped by 9 bases and J by 5 bases; unmatched bases: 9. Here the CDR3 reads CASRQGVKYGYTF. In DNA form, the CDR3 reads TGTGCCAGCCGACAGGGAGTTAAGTATGGCTACACCTTC.

The CDR3 loop reads CASSPGTDRGYTF. The CDR3 nucleotides read TGTGCCAGCAGCCCGGGGACAGATCGTGGCTACACCTTC. The chain links TRBV6-4 to TRBJ1-2; the match to TRBD1 covers 7 bases. CDR3 length equals 13 residues. In germline, CDR1 is MRHNA, CDR2 SNTAGT. V dropped 6 bases and J dropped 7; count of bases not matched to a gene: 8.

The rearrangement joins TRBV7-3 to TRBJ2-1; D may be TRBD2 (6 bases). Germline lookup yields CDR1 SGHTA and CDR2 FQGTGA. The length of the CDR3 is 15 residues. V was trimmed by 1 base and J by 4 bases, leaving 11 bases between them. CDR3 DNA sequence: TGTGCCAGCAGCTTAAAAGGGACTCAATACAATGAGCAGTTCTTC. Its protein is CASSLKGTQYNEQFF. Full variable domain (rest looked up from reference TRBV7-3 and TRBJ2-1): GAGVSQTPSNKVTEKGKYVELRCDPISGHTALYWYRQSLGQGPEFLIYFQGTGAADDSGLPNDRFFAVRPEGSVSTLKIQRTERGDSAVYLCASSLKGTQYNEQFFGPGTRLTVL.

This clone was detected only a few times. This sequence joins TRBV4-1 and TRBJ2-7; possibly TRBD1 for D (5 bases). This CDR3 region has 16 residues. V lost 7 bases and J 3 bases, leaving 22 bases between the germline ends. The germline V gene encodes CDR1 MGHRA and CDR2 YSYEKL. Here the CDR3 DNA reads TGCGCCAGCAAACTTTTTTTCTCGCAGGACATCTACGAGCAGTACTTC. This translates into CASKLFFSQDIYEQYF.

The chain carries TRBV5-4 and TRBJ1-2; D might be TRBD1 (6 bases). Germline CDR1 reads SGHNT; CDR2 reads YYREEE (reference sequence). V lost 1 base and J 3 bases, leaving 10 bases between the germline ends. The CDR3 spans 14 residues. CDR3 residues: CASSLLGADYGYTF. CDR3 DNA: TGTGCCAGCAGCTTGTTGGGGGCCGACTATGGCTACACCTTC.

The chain carries TRBV15 and TRBJ2-5, with 9 positions matching TRBD2. The V and J ends lost 0 bases and 2 bases, in that order; junction bases with no gene match: 4. The germline CDR1 and CDR2 sequences are LNHNV and YYDKDF (reference sequence). The CDR3 totals 16 residues. CDR3 sequence: CATSRDRLAGQETQYF. As DNA, the CDR3 is TGTGCCACCAGCAGAGATCGGCTAGCGGGGCAAGAGACCCAGTACTTC.

The rearrangement uses TRBV19 and TRBJ2-2; D perhaps matches TRBD1 (6 bases). CDR1 is LNHDA and CDR2 is SQIVND in the germline V gene (reference sequence). V shed 3 bases and J shed 3 bases, with 8 bases lying between them. This CDR3 has 14 residues. CDR3 amino acids: CASSMGTHTGELFF. CDR3 nucleotides: TGTGCCAGTAGTATGGGGACACACACCGGGGAGCTGTTTTTT.

The chain is built from TRBV7-3 and TRBJ2-2, with unresolved D. V lost 5 bases to trimming and J lost 3 bases, with 16 bases between them. This CDR3 spans 16 amino acids. CDR1 SGHTA and CDR2 FQGTGA come from the germline V gene. The CDR3 region has the DNA TGTGCCAGCAGCCCCCACGACGGGTGGGACACCGGGGAGCTGTTTTTT. Its protein product is CASSPHDGWDTGELFF.

The chain employs TRBV9 and TRBJ2-2, with 9 bases fitting TRBD2. Unmatched junction bases numbered 9, after V lost 0 bases and J lost 6 bases. Germline CDR1 and CDR2: SGDLS and YYNGEE. The CDR3 runs 17 residues. CDR3 sequence: CASSVGGRGLVPGELFF. CDR3 DNA: TGTGCCAGCAGCGTAGGCGGGAGGGGACTGGTCCCCGGGGAGCTGTTTTTT.

The table lists this clone with a few counts. The J gene is TRBJ2-5, the V gene TRBV7-9; 10 bases line up with TRBD1. Unmatched junction bases numbered 4, after V lost 5 bases and J lost 4 bases. Germline V gene data show CDR1 as SEHNR and CDR2 as FQNEAQ (reference sequence). The CDR3 sequence is 14 residues long. DNA for the CDR3: TGTGCCAGCAGCACCGACAGGGGGCGAGAGACCCAGTACTTC. Encoded protein: CASSTDRGRETQYF.